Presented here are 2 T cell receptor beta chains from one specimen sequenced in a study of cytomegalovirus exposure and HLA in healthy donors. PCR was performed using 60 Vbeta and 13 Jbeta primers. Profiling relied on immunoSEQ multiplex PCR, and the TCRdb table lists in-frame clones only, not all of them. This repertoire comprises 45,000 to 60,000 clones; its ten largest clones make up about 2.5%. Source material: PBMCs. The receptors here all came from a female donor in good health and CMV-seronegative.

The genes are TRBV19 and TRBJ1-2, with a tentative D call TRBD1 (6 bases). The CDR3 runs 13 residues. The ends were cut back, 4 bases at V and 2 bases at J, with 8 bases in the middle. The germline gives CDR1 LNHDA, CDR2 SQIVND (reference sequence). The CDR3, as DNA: TGTGCCAGTAGTAGGGGGCCCAACTATGGCTACACCTTC. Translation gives CASSRGPNYGYTF.

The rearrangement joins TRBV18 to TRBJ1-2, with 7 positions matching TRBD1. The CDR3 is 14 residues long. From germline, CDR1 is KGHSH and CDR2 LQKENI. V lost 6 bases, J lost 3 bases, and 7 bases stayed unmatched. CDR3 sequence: CASSHWDSHYGYTF. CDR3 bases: TGTGCCAGCTCCCACTGGGACAGTCACTATGGCTACACCTTC.